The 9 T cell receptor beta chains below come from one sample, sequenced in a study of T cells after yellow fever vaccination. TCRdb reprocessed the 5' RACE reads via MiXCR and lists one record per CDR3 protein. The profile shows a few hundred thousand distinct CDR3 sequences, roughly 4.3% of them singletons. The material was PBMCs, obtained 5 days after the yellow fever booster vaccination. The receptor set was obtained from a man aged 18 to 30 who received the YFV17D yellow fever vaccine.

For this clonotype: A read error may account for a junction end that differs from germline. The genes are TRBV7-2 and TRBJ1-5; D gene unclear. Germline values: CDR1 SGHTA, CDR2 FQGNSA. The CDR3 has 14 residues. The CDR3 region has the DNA TGTGCCAGCAGCTTAGCCGGCAATAATCATCCCCAGCATTTT. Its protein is CASSLAGNNHPQHF.

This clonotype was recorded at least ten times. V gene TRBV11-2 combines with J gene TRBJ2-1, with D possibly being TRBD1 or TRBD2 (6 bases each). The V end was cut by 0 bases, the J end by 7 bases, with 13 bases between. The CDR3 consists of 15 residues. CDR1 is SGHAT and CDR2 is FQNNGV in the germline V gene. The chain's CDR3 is CASSLDLTGANEQFF. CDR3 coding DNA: TGTGCCAGCAGCTTAGATCTAACGGGGGCGAATGAGCAGTTCTTC.

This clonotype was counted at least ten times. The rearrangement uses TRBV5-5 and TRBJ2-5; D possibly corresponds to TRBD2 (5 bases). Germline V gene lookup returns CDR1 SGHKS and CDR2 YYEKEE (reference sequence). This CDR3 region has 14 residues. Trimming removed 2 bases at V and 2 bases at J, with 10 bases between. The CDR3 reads CASSLAVLQETQYF. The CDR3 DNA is TGTGCCAGCAGCTTAGCGGTTCTTCAAGAGACCCAGTACTTC.

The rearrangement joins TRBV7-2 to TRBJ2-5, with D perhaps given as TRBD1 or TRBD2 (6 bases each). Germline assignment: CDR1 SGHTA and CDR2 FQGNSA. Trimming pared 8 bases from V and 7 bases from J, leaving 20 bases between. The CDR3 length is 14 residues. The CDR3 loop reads CASGEGGLQGTQYF. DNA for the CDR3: TGTGCCAGCGGCGAGGGGGGATTGCAGGGGACCCAGTACTTC.

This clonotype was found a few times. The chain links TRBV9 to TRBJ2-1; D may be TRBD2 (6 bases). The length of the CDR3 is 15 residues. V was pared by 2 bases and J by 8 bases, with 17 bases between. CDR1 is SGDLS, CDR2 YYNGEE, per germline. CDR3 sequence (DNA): TGTGCCAGCAGCGTGAGTACGACTAGTCTCGATGAGCAGTTCTTC. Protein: CASSVSTTSLDEQFF.

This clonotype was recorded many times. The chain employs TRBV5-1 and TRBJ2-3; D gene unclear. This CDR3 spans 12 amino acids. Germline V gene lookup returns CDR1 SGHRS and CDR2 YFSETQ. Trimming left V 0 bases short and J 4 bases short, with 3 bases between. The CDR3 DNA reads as TGCGCCAGCAGCTTGGCCCCAGATACGCAGTATTTT. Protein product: CASSLAPDTQYF.

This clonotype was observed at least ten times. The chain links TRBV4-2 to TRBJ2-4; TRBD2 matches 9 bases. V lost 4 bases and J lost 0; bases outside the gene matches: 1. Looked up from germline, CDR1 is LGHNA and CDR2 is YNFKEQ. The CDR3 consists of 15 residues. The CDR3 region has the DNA TGTGCCAGCAGCCTAGCGGGGGAAGCCAAAAACATTCAGTACTTC. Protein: CASSLAGEAKNIQYF.

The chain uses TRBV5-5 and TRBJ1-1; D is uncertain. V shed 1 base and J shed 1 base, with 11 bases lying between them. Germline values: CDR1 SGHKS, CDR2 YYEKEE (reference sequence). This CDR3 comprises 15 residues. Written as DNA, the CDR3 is TGTGCCAGCAGCTTGAGGGCAGTCGCGAACACTGAAGCTTTCTTT. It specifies CASSLRAVANTEAFF. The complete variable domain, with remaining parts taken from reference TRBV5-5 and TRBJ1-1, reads DAGVTQSPTHLIKTRGQQVTLRCSPISGHKSVSWYQQVLGQGPQFIFQYYEKEERGRGNFPDRFSARQFPNYSSELNVNALLLGDSALYLCASSLRAVANTEAFFGQGTRLTVV.

Here the CDR3 DNA reads TGCGCCAGCAGTGAGTCCGCGAAAGGTATTCAGTACTTC. Translated, it gives CASSESAKGIQYF. The gene calls are TRBV10-2 and TRBJ2-4; D ambiguous. Germline values: CDR1 WSHSY, CDR2 SAAADI. Trimming cost V 0 bases and J 10 bases, with 10 bases left between them. The CDR3 is 13 amino acids.